Listed below are T cell receptor beta chains from one sample, sequenced in a study of cytotoxic CD8 clonotypes in ibrutinib-treated CLL. The data were produced by immunoSEQ multiplex PCR, yet TCRdb's version contains in-frame clones alone and is incomplete. The table includes approximately 350,000 clones, roughly 67% detected once. Material: PBMCs, obtained after 36 months of ibrutinib treatment. The receptors were gathered from a human donor with chronic lymphocytic leukemia. The CDR3 runs from the conserved cysteine through the conserved F or W. The D gene is left open where the match is weak. Clone size is stated in some rows and not others, as once, few, many or a class when expanded.

J gene: TRBJ2-2
clone size: -
D gene: -
V gene: TRBV2
CDR3 DNA: TGTGCCAGCAGGACCCACGTATACGGGGAGCTGTTTTTT
CDR3 protein: CASRTHVYGELFF

J gene: TRBJ2-2
clone size: -
D gene: -
V gene: TRBV5-1
CDR3 DNA: TGCGCCACCAGCCCCGCAGACAGAGCCGTACCCGGGGAGCTGTTTTTT
CDR3 protein: CATSPADRAVPGELFF

J gene: TRBJ1-2
clone size: -
D gene: -
V gene: TRBV6-6
CDR3 DNA: TGTGCCAGCAGTTACTCTTCAGGGTCTAACTATGGCTACACCTTC
CDR3 protein: CASSYSSGSNYGYTF

J gene: TRBJ2-2
clone size: -
D gene: -
V gene: TRBV19
CDR3 DNA: TGTGCCAGTAGTATGGCTGGCGGGAACACCGGGGAGCTGTTTTTT
CDR3 protein: CASSMAGGNTGELFF

J gene: TRBJ2-5
clone size: -
D gene: -
V gene: TRBV9
CDR3 DNA: TGTGCCAGCAGCGAAGGAGTATTAGTGGAGACCCAGTACTTC
CDR3 protein: CASSEGVLVETQYF

J gene: TRBJ1-2
clone size: -
D gene: -
V gene: TRBV10-3
CDR3 DNA: TGTGCCAGCAGTGAAGCAGGAGCTAACTATGGCTACACCTTC
CDR3 protein: CASSEAGANYGYTF

J gene: TRBJ2-7
clone size: few
D gene: TRBD1
V gene: TRBV14
CDR3 DNA: TGTGCCAGCAGCCCGGGACAGGGGAGGTACGAGCAGTACTTC
CDR3 protein: CASSPGQGRYEQYF

J gene: TRBJ2-7
clone size: -
D gene: -
V gene: TRBV6-5
CDR3 DNA: TGTGCCAGCAGGGGGCTAGCCCCCCACGAGCAGTACTTC
CDR3 protein: CASRGLAPHEQYF

J gene: TRBJ2-3
clone size: -
D gene: TRBD2
V gene: TRBV4-1
CDR3 DNA: TGCGCCAGCAGCCAATCTCCCAGGGTGGGGCGGGAGGGCCGCGGAGATACGCAGTATTTT
CDR3 protein: CASSQSPRVGREGRGDTQYF

J gene: TRBJ2-7
clone size: -
D gene: TRBD1
V gene: TRBV6-5
CDR3 DNA: TGTGCCAGCAGTTACTCGGGGACAGGGGTCGAATACGAGCAGTACTTC
CDR3 protein: CASSYSGTGVEYEQYF

J gene: TRBJ1-1
clone size: -
D gene: TRBD1
V gene: TRBV10-2
CDR3 DNA: TGCGCCACTCGGACAGGGGGTGGAACTGAAGCTTTCTTT
CDR3 protein: CATRTGGGTEAFF

J gene: TRBJ1-2
clone size: -
D gene: -
V gene: TRBV15
CDR3 DNA: TGTGCCACCAGCAGAGAACATCAGGGGGGCTACACCTTC
CDR3 protein: CATSREHQGGYTF

J gene: TRBJ2-7
clone size: -
D gene: -
V gene: TRBV13
CDR3 DNA: TGTGCCAGCAGCTCCAGACCGACAGGCGTGGGAACTACGGGGCAGTACTTC
CDR3 protein: CASSSRPTGVGTTGQYF

J gene: TRBJ2-1
clone size: -
D gene: TRBD1
V gene: TRBV6-6
CDR3 DNA: TGTGCCAGCAGCCAAACACAGGGGGCCTGGCTGTTCTTC
CDR3 protein: CASSQTQGAWLFF

J gene: TRBJ2-7
clone size: -
D gene: -
V gene: TRBV7-2
CDR3 DNA: TGTGCCAGCAGCTTAGGGTCAGGGGATGCCTCCTACGAGCAGTACTTC
CDR3 protein: CASSLGSGDASYEQYF

J gene: TRBJ2-7
clone size: -
D gene: -
V gene: TRBV6-5
CDR3 DNA: TGTGCCAGCAAATTGACGGGTCCGTTATCCTACGAGCAGTACTTC
CDR3 protein: CASKLTGPLSYEQYF

J gene: TRBJ1-5
clone size: many
D gene: TRBD1
V gene: TRBV19
CDR3 DNA: TGTGCCAGTAGTAGTACAGGGGAGAGAAGCAATCAGCCCCAGCATTTT
CDR3 protein: CASSSTGERSNQPQHF

J gene: TRBJ2-5
clone size: -
D gene: TRBD2
V gene: TRBV28
CDR3 DNA: TGTGCCAGCACCGGCGGGGGGCAAGAGACCCAGTACTTC
CDR3 protein: CASTGGGQETQYF

J gene: TRBJ2-2
clone size: -
D gene: TRBD1
V gene: TRBV6-1
CDR3 DNA: TGTGCCAGGGGACAGGAGGGCGGCGGGGAGCTGTTTTTT
CDR3 protein: CARGQEGGGELFF

J gene: TRBJ1-2
clone size: -
D gene: -
V gene: TRBV19
CDR3 DNA: TGTGCCAGTAGTATAGATCTATTTAGAGCGGCAGGAAACTATGGCTACACCTTC
CDR3 protein: CASSIDLFRAAGNYGYTF

J gene: TRBJ1-5
clone size: -
D gene: TRBD1
V gene: TRBV28
CDR3 DNA: TGTGCCAGCAGTACTCAAGACAGGGGACCCAATCAGCCCCAGCATTTT
CDR3 protein: CASSTQDRGPNQPQHF

J gene: TRBJ1-1
clone size: -
D gene: -
V gene: TRBV6-5
CDR3 DNA: TGTGCCAGCAGTTACTCGACAGCTACCAGACACACTGAAGCTTTCTTT
CDR3 protein: CASSYSTATRHTEAFF

J gene: TRBJ2-7
clone size: few
D gene: TRBD2
V gene: TRBV10-3
CDR3 DNA: TGTGCCATCAGTGAGCCGTTAGCGGGAGCAAGCTCCTACGAGCAGTACTTC
CDR3 protein: CAISEPLAGASSYEQYF

J gene: TRBJ2-1
clone size: -
D gene: -
V gene: TRBV4-1
CDR3 DNA: TGCGCCAGCAGCCAAGACGCCTGGAGTGGCGGAACCTACAATGAGCAGTTCTTC
CDR3 protein: CASSQDAWSGGTYNEQFF

J gene: TRBJ2-1
clone size: -
D gene: -
V gene: TRBV20-1
CDR3 DNA: TGCAGTTTAAAGGGTAATGAGCAGTTCTTC
CDR3 protein: CSLKGNEQFF

J gene: TRBJ2-1
clone size: few
D gene: -
V gene: TRBV7-2
CDR3 DNA: TGTGCCAGCAGCTTATTACGCAATGAGCAGTTCTTC
CDR3 protein: CASSLLRNEQFF

J gene: TRBJ1-4
clone size: -
D gene: TRBD1
V gene: TRBV7-2
CDR3 DNA: TGTGCCAGCGCTAAAGGACAGGGCAATGAAAAACTGTTTTTT
CDR3 protein: CASAKGQGNEKLFF

J gene: TRBJ1-4
clone size: -
D gene: -
V gene: TRBV5-1
CDR3 DNA: TGCGCCAGCAGCCCGATGGACGGATTTAATGAAAAACTGTTTTTT
CDR3 protein: CASSPMDGFNEKLFF

J gene: TRBJ2-5
clone size: -
D gene: -
V gene: TRBV4-1
CDR3 DNA: TGCGCCAGCAGCCAAGCCCCCTCCGAGACCCAGTACTTC
CDR3 protein: CASSQAPSETQYF

J gene: TRBJ2-1
clone size: once
D gene: TRBD2
V gene: TRBV28
CDR3 DNA: TGTGCCAGCAGTTTCGGTCTTCTGAGCACTAGCGGGAGTAAAGCGTACAATGAGCAGTTCTTC
CDR3 protein: CASSFGLLSTSGSKAYNEQFF

J gene: TRBJ2-7
clone size: few
D gene: TRBD2
V gene: TRBV6-4
CDR3 DNA: TGTGCCAGCCCTGGGGCTAGCGGTAACTTC
CDR3 protein: CASPGASGNF

J gene: TRBJ1-5
clone size: few
D gene: TRBD1
V gene: TRBV6-6
CDR3 DNA: TGTGCCAGCAGTAAGGACAGGGGGAATCAGCCCCAGCATTTT
CDR3 protein: CASSKDRGNQPQHF

J gene: TRBJ2-2
clone size: -
D gene: -
V gene: TRBV5-1
CDR3 DNA: TGCGCCAGCAGCGAGAACACAGTGTGGCCCGGGGAGCTGTTTTTT
CDR3 protein: CASSENTVWPGELFF

J gene: TRBJ1-5
clone size: -
D gene: -
V gene: TRBV23-1
CDR3 DNA: TGCGCCAGCAGTCAATCGTCGGCACGTTTTCAGCCCCAGCATTTT
CDR3 protein: CASSQSSARFQPQHF

J gene: TRBJ1-2
clone size: few
D gene: -
V gene: TRBV7-9
CDR3 DNA: TGTGCCAGCAGCTTAGACGGCTATGGCTACACCTTC
CDR3 protein: CASSLDGYGYTF

J gene: TRBJ2-7
clone size: -
D gene: TRBD2
V gene: TRBV5-6
CDR3 DNA: TGTGCCAGCACCTTGCCCCTAGCGGGAGGAACTTCCTACGAGCAGTACTTC
CDR3 protein: CASTLPLAGGTSYEQYF

J gene: TRBJ1-4
clone size: -
D gene: -
V gene: TRBV6-6
CDR3 DNA: TGTGCCAGCGGTACCCTATACGGGGAACTGTTTTTT
CDR3 protein: CASGTLYGELFF

J gene: TRBJ1-5
clone size: -
D gene: TRBD1
V gene: TRBV7-2
CDR3 DNA: TGTGCCAGCAGCTTAGAGGGCAGGGGGCCGGGCAATCAGCCCCAGCATTTT
CDR3 protein: CASSLEGRGPGNQPQHF

J gene: TRBJ2-1
clone size: -
D gene: -
V gene: TRBV5-4
CDR3 DNA: TGTGCCAGCAGCCTTATGAGGCTAACCAATGAGCAGTTCTTC
CDR3 protein: CASSLMRLTNEQFF

J gene: TRBJ2-2
clone size: few
D gene: -
V gene: TRBV21-1
CDR3 DNA: TGTGCCAAAGGCAATCCCGGGGAGCTGTTTTTT
CDR3 protein: CAKGNPGELFF

J gene: TRBJ2-6
clone size: -
D gene: -
V gene: TRBV28
CDR3 DNA: TGTGCCAGCAGTTTATGGGGGTGGATGGGGGCCAACGTCCTGACTTTC
CDR3 protein: CASSLWGWMGANVLTF

J gene: TRBJ2-7
clone size: once
D gene: TRBD2
V gene: TRBV4-3
CDR3 DNA: TGCGCCAGCAGCCAAACTTTCGCGGGAGTTCCCTCCTACGAGCAGTACTTC
CDR3 protein: CASSQTFAGVPSYEQYF